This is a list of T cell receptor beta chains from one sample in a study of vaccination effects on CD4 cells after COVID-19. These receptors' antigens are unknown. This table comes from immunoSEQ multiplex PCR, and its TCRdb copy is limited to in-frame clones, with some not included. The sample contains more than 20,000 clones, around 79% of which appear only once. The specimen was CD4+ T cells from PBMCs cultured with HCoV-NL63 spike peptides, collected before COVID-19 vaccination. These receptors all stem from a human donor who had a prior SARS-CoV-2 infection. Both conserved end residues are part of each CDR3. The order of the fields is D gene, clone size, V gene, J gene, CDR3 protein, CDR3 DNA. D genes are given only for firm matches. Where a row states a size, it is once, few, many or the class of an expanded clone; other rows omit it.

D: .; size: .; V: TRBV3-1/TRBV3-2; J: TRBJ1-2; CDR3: CASSRDSSRGGYTF; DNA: TGTGCCAGCAGCCGGGACTCCTCCAGGGGTGGCTACACCTTC
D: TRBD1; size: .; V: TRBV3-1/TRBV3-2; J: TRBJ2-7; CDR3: CASSQEERTGFYEQYF; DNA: TGTGCCAGCAGCCAAGAAGAACGGACAGGGTTTTACGAGCAGTACTTC
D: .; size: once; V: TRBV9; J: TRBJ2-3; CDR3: CASSFSSTDTQYF; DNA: TGTGCCAGCTCCTTTTCATCCACAGATACGCAGTATTTT
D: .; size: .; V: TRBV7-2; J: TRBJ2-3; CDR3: CASSLVQALVGTQYF; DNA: TGTGCCAGCAGCTTAGTTCAAGCCTTAGTGGGTACGCAGTATTTT
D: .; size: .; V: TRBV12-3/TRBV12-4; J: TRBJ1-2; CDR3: CASSFPRTRATF; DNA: TGTGCCAGCAGTTTCCCCCGGACCCGGGCCACCTTC
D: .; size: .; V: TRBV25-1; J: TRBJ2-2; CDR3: CASSEGVYTGELFF; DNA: TGTGCCAGCAGTGAGGGAGTGTACACCGGGGAGCTGTTTTTT
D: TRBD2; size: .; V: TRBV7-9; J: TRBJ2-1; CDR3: CASTRGLAGYNEQFF; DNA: TGTGCCAGCACCCGGGGACTAGCGGGTTACAATGAGCAGTTCTTC
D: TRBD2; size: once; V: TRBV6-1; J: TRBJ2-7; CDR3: CASSELSGAGGRHPIYEQYF; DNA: TGTGCCAGCAGTGAATTGTCCGGAGCGGGGGGACGACACCCTATCTACGAGCAGTACTTC
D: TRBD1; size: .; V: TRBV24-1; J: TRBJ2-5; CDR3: CATRGTGGQETQYF; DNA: TGTGCCACCAGGGGAACAGGGGGCCAAGAGACCCAGTACTTC
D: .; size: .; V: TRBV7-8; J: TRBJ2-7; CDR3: CASSLGNLQGSEQYF; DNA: TGTGCCAGCAGCTTAGGGAACCTTCAGGGTTCGGAGCAGTACTTC
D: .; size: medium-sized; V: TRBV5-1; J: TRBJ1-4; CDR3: CASSLEGPNEKLFF; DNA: TGCGCCAGCAGCTTGGAGGGTCCTAATGAAAAACTGTTTTTT
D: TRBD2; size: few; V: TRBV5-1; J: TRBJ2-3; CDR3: CASSLVAGVGDTQYF; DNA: TGCGCCAGCAGCTTGGTGGCGGGGGTAGGAGATACGCAGTATTTT